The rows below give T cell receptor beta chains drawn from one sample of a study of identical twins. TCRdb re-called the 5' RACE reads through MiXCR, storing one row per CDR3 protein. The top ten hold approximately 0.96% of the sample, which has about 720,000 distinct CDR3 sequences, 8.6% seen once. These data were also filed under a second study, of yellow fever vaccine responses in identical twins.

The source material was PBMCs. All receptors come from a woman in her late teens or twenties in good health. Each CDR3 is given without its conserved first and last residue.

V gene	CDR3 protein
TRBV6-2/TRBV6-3	ASSSYIRERYNEQF
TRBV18	ASSPLGDYGYT
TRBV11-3	ASSPQRDRDYNEQF
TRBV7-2	ASSFALTTNEKLF
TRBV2	ASSDGANTGELF
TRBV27	ASSFSEANYGYT
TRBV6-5	ASSYSRANTEAF
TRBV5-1	ASSLAVAGESYEQY
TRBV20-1	SAPPPSDLGTTYNEQF
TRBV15	ATTDPTVATDTQY
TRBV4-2	ASSQVGLAGVGSGELF
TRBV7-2	ASSLQHGGTQY
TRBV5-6	ASSFLAGANEQY
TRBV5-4	ASSLGDKGTGETQY
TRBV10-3	AIRAATDTQY
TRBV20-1	SARGTSNNEQF
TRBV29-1	SYDTITDTQY
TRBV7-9	ASSYLTSGSSGEQF
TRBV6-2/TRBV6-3	ASSSRLAGGETQY
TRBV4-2	ASSLYREAEQY
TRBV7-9	ASFFEAGAGTDTQY
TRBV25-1	ANSESSGLAGASSTDTQY
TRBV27	ASSLGVGTTSYEQY
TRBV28	ASSYPGGQF
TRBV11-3	ASSLGEGWADTQY
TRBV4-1	ASSQLRGLAGEADTQY
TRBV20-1	SARDLGASNQPQH
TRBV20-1	SARDGGRASFDTGELF
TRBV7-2	ASSFSRPTDTQY
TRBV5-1	ASSLGAMTGLDGYT
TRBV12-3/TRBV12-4	ASRASGRRKETQY
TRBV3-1	ASSQDRGGLDTEAF
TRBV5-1	ASSYLGTDTQY
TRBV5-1	ASSLRPTTGTDTQY
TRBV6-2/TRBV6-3	ASSYRRADPTDLQETQY
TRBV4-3	ASSQETGPSYNEQF
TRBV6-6	ASRNGGEQF
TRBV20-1	SASRDPTRDTEAF
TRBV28	ASSLTGTDYGYT
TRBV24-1	ATSPLPNTGELF
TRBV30	AWSARQGEQF
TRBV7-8	ASSLEGRLNYGYT
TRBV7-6	ASSPGLGLAKNIQY
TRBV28	ASSPKTSGGVKNIQY
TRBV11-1	ASSLEAGLAGVSYNEQF
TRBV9	ASSVLPEDYNEQF
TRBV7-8	ASSSMPGQGFQETQY
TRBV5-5	ASSLRVTSGNTGELF
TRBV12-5	ASGPPRTSGGYNEQF
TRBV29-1	SVRDRGDSYEQY
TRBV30	AWGQGRDATQY
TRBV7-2	ASSGRKSRGPSQPQH
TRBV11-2	ASSPTGTDSSYNSPLH